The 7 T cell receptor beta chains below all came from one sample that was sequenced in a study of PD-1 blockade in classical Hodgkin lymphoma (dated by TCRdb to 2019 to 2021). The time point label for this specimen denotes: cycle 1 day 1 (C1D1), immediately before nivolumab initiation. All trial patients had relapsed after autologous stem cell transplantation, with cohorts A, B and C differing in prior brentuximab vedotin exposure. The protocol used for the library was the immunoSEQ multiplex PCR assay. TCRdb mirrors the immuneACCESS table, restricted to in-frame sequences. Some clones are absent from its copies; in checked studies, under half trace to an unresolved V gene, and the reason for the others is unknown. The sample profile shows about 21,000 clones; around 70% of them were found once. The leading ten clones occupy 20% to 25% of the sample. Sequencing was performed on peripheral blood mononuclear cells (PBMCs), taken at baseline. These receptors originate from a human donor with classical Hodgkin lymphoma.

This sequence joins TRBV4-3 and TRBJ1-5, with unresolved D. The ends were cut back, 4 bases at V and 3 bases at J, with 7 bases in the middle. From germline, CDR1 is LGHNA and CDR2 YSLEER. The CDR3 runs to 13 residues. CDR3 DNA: TGCGCCAGCAGCCTTTCGACCAATCAGCCCCAGCATTTT. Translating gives CASSLSTNQPQHF.

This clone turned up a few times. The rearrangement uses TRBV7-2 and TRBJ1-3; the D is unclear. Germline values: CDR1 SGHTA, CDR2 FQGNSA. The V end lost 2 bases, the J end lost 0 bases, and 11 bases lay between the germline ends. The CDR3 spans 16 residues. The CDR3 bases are TGTGCCAGCAGCTTATTAGGAGGGAGCTCTGGAAACACCATATATTTT. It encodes CASSLLGGSSGNTIYF.

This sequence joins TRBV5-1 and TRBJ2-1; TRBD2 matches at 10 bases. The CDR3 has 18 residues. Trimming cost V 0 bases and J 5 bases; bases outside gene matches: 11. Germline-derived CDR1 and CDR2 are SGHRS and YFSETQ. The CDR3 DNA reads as TGCGCCAGCAGCTTGGACCCGCCTAGCGGGAGAGGTGACAATGAGCAGTTCTTC. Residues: CASSLDPPSGRGDNEQFF.

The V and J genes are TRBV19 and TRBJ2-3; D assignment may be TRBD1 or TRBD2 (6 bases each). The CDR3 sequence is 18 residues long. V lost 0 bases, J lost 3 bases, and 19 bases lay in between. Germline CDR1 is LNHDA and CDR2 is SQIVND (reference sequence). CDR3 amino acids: CASSIDNFPGASTDTQYF. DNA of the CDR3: TGTGCCAGTAGTATAGATAATTTTCCGGGGGCAAGTACAGATACGCAGTATTTT. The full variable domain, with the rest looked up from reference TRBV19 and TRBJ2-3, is DGGITQSPKYLFRKEGQNVTLSCEQNLNHDAMYWYRQDPGQGLRLIYYSQIVNDFQKGDIAEGYSVSREKKESFPLTVTSAQKNPTAFYLCASSIDNFPGASTDTQYFGPGTRLTVL.

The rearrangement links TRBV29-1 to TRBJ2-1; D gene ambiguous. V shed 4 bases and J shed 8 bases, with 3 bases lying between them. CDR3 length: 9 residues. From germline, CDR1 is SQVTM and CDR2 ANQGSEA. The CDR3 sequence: CSVGDEQFF. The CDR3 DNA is TGCAGCGTTGGGGATGAGCAGTTCTTC.

The CDR3 protein is CASSYSNINQPQHF. The CDR3 DNA reads as TGTGCCAGCAGTTACTCCAATATCAATCAGCCCCAGCATTTT. V usage is TRBV6-5 and J usage is TRBJ1-5; unclear D gene. Trimming shortened V by 0 bases and J by 3 bases, and 6 bases separated the two germline ends. This CDR3 is built from 14 residues. Per germline, CDR1 MNHEY and CDR2 SVGAGI.

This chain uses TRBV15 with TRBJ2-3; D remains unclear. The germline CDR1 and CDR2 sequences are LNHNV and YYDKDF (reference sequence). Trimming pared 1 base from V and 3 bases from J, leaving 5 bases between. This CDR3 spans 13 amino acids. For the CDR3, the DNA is TGTGCCACCAGCAGAGGTTCTACAGATACGCAGTATTTT. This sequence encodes CATSRGSTDTQYF.